One sample yielded the 6 T cell receptor beta chains listed below, sequenced in a study of blood T cell repertoires in COVID-19. Libraries were prepared by immunoSEQ multiplex PCR; TCRdb keeps only in-frame clonotypes and omits some of them. The sample yields about 87,000 clones, roughly 87% seen once. The sequencing input was peripheral blood. The receptors here all came from a woman older than 75 with active COVID-19.

This sequence joins TRBV28 and TRBJ2-5; D remains unclear. The CDR3 runs to 12 residues. The V and J ends lost 7 bases and 5 bases respectively, with 11 bases between them. CDR1 MDHEN and CDR2 SYDVKM come from the germline V gene. The CDR3 protein is CASKMGRETQYF. CDR3 in DNA: TGTGCCAGCAAAATGGGCAGGGAGACCCAGTACTTC.

V is TRBV11-2 and J is TRBJ1-1; weak D call: TRBD1 (6 bases). V was trimmed by 5 bases and J by 4 bases, leaving 11 bases between them. In germline, CDR1 is SGHAT, CDR2 FQNNGV. CDR3 length equals 13 residues. In nucleotides, the CDR3 is TGTGCCAGCAGCAAAACAGGGAGCACTGAAGCTTTCTTT. Amino acids: CASSKTGSTEAFF.

This chain connects TRBV28 to TRBJ2-2; TRBD1 agrees at 7 bases. V trimming: 5 bases; J trimming: 0 bases; junction bases outside the gene matches: 6. The CDR3 contains 16 residues. CDR1 and CDR2 (germline): MDHEN, SYDVKM. CDR3 DNA: TGTGCCAGCAGTCCAGGGGGTTCCGCGAACACCGGGGAGCTGTTTTTT. Protein product: CASSPGGSANTGELFF.

This clone was picked up a small number of times. This chain joins TRBV7-9 and TRBJ2-7; tentatively, D is TRBD2 (5 bases). The CDR3 totals 13 residues. Germline V lookup: CDR1 SEHNR, CDR2 FQNEAQ (reference sequence). Trimming took 1 base from V and 6 from J, leaving 10 bases between them. The CDR3 nucleotides are TGTGCCAGCAGCTTAGTCGGTCTAGCCGAGCAGTACTTC. Protein sequence: CASSLVGLAEQYF.

This clone was seen just once. This chain connects TRBV3-1 (or the pseudogene TRBV3-2) to TRBJ2-7; 7 nucleotides align to TRBD2. Germline CDR1 and CDR2: LGHDT and YNNKEL (reference sequence). The CDR3 runs 14 residues. Germline trimming cut 0 bases from V and 3 bases from J; bases unmatched to any gene: 2. CDR3 sequence reads: CASSQDGGVYEQYF. The CDR3, as DNA: TGTGCCAGCAGCCAAGATGGGGGGGTCTACGAGCAGTACTTC.

The chain employs TRBV18 and TRBJ1-5; D might be TRBD1 (5 bases). This CDR3 has 19 amino acids. Germline V gene data show CDR1 as KGHSH and CDR2 as LQKENI. The V gene lost 6 bases and the J gene lost 0 bases, with 24 bases spanning the gap. The CDR3 region has the DNA TGTGCCAGCTCTCTACGGACGGGAGGGGCCCCCTATAGCAATCAGCCCCAGCATTTT. This codes for CASSLRTGGAPYSNQPQHF.